This TCR beta chain was obtained from a study of beta chain features in type 1 diabetes. Study-level information: The patient and healthy donor groups were comparable for age, gender and cell yields. The study's findings and limits: In all four CD4+ subsets, TCRB CDR3 length was significantly, moderately reduced in type 1 diabetes.

The authors reverse transcribed all of the isolated RNA, so sequencing captured expressed TCRB transcripts. Assay: immunoSEQ multiplex PCR; the TCRdb copy retains only in-frame clones and omits some. This table has some 290,000 clones, 20% to 25% appearing once. Based on CD45RO/CCR7/CD25/CD127/CD95/CD27, CD4+ regulatory, stem cell-like memory, naive and central memory cells were sorted. Remarks on this clone: Its antigen is currently unknown.

This clonotype originated in a woman aged 25 to 39 with type 1 diabetes. What was sequenced was naive CD4+ T cells from blood.

The CDR3 sequence is CASSMGARANVLTF. For the CDR3, the DNA is TGTGCCAGCAGTATGGGGGCAAGGGCCAACGTCCTGACTTTC. The V call is TRBV2, the J call TRBJ2-6; maybe TRBD1 (6 bases). Germline V lookup: CDR1 SNHLY, CDR2 FYNNEI. Deletions cut 5 bases from V and 5 bases from J, with 10 bases between. The CDR3 runs 14 residues.